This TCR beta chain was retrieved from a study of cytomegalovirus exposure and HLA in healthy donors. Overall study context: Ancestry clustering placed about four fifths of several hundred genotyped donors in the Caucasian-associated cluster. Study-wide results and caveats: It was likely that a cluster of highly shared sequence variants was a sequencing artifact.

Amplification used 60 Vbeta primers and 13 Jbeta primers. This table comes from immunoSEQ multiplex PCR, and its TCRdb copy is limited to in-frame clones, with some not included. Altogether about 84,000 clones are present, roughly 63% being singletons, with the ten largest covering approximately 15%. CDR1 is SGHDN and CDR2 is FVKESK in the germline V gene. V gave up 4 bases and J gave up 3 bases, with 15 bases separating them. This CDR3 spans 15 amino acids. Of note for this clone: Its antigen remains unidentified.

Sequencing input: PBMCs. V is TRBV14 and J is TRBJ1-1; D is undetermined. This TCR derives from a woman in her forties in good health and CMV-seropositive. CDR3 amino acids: CASSPDYYVDTEAFF. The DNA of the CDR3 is TGTGCCAGCAGCCCGGACTACTACGTTGACACTGAAGCTTTCTTT. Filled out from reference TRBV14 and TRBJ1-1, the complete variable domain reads EAGVTQFPSHSVIEKGQTVTLRCDPISGHDNLYWYRRVMGKEIKFLLHFVKESKQDESGMPNNRFLAERTGGTYSTLKVQPAELEDSGVYFCASSPDYYVDTEAFFGQGTRLTVV.